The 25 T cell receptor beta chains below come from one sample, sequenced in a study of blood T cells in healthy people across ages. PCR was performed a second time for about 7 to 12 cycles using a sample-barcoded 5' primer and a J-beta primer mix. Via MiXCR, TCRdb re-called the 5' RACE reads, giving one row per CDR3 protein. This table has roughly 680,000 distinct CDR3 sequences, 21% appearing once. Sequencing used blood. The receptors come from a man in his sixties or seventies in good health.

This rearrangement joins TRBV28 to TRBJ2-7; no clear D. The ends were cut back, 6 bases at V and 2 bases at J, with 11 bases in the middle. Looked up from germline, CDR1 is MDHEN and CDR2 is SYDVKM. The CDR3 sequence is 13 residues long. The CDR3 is CASSSPQPYEQYF. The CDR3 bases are TGTGCCAGCAGCTCCCCCCAACCCTACGAGCAGTACTTC. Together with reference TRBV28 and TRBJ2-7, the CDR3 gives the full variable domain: DVKVTQSSRYLVKRTGEKVFLECVQDMDHENMFWYRQDPGLGLRLIYFSYDVKMKEKGDIPEGYSVSREKKERFSLILESASTNQTSMYLCASSSPQPYEQYFGPGTRLTVT.

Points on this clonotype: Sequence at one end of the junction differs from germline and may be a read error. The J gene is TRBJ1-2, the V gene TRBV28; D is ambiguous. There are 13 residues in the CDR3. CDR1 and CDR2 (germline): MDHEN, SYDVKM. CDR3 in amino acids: CASRPVDGSGHTF. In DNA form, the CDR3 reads TGTGCCAGCAGACCCGTGGACGGATCTGGCCACACCTTC.

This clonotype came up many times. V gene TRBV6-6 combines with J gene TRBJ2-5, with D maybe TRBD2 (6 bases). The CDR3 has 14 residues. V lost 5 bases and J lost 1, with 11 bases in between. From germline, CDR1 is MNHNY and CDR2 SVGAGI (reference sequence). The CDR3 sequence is CASSLSTSQETQYF. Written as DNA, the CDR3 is TGTGCCAGCAGTCTCTCGACTAGCCAAGAGACCCAGTACTTC.

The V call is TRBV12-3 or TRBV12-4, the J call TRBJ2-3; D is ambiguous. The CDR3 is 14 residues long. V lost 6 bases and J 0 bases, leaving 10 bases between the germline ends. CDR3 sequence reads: CASSSISSTDTQYF. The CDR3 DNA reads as TGTGCCAGCAGCTCCATTAGTAGCACAGATACGCAGTATTTT.

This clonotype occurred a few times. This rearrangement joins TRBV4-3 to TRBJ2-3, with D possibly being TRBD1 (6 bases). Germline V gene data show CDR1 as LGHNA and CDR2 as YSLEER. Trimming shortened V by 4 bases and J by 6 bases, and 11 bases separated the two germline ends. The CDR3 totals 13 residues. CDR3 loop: CASSRTGWDTQYF. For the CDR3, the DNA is TGCGCCAGCAGCCGCACAGGGTGGGATACGCAGTATTTT.

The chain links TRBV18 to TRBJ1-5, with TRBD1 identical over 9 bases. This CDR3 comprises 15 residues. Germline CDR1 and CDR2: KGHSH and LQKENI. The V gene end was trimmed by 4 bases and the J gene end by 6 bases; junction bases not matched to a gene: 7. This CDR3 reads CASSLRDRVSQPQHF. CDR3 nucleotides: TGTGCCAGCTCACTACGGGACAGGGTTTCTCAGCCCCAGCATTTT.

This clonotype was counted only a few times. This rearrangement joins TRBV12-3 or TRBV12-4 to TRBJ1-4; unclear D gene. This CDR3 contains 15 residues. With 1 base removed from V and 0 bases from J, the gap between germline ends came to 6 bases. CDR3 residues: CASSLDIATNEKLFF. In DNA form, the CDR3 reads TGTGCCAGCAGTTTAGACATAGCAACTAATGAAAAACTGTTTTTT.

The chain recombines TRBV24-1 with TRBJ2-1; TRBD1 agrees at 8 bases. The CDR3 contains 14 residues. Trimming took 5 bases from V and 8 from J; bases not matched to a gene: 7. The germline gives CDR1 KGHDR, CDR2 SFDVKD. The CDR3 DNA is TGTGCCACCAGTGCCCCAGGGGGCTGGGATGAGCAGTTCTTC. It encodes CATSAPGGWDEQFF.

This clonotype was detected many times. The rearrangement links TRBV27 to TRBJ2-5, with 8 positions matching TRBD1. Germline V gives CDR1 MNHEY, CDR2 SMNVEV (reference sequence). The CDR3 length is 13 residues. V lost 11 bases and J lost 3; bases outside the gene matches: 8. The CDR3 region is CACKDRAKETQYF. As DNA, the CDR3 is TGTGCCTGCAAGGACAGGGCAAAAGAGACCCAGTACTTC.

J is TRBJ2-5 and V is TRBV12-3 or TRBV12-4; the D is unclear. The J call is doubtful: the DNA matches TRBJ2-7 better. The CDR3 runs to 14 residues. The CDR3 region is CASRTNRLGYEQYF. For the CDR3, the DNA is TGTGCCAGCAGGACGAACCGGCTAGGGTACGAGCAGTACTTC.

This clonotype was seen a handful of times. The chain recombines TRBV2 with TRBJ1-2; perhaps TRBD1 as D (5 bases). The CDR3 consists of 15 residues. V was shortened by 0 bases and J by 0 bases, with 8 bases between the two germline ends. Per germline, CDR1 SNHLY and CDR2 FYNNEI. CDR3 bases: TGTGCCAGCAGTGAAGCGGGGCGGCCTAACTATGGCTACACCTTC. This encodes CASSEAGRPNYGYTF.

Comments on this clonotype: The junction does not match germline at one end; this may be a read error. The CDR3 loop reads CASSLGRGGAWFF. The CDR3 coding sequence is TGTGCCAGCAGCTTGGGACGGGGTGGGGCGTGGTTCTTC. V is TRBV11-2 and J is TRBJ2-5; D may be TRBD1 or TRBD2 (5 bases each). The V gene's germline CDR1 is SGHAT and CDR2 FQNNGV. The CDR3 has 13 amino acids.

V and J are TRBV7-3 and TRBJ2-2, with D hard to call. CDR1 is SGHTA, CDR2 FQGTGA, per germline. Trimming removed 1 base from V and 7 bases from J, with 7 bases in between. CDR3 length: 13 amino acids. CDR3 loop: CASSLNSGGELFF. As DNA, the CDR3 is TGTGCCAGCAGCTTAAACTCTGGCGGGGAGCTGTTTTTT.

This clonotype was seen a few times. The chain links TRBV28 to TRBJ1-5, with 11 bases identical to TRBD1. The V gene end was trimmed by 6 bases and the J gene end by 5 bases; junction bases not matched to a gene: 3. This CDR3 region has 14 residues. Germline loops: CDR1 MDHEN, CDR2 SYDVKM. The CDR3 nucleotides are TGTGCCAGCAGGGGGACAGGGGGGCATCAGCCCCAGCATTTT. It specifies CASRGTGGHQPQHF.

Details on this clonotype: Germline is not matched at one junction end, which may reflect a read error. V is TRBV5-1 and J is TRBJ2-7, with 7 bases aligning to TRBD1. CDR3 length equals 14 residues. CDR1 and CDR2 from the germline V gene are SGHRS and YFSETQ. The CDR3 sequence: CAGSGLDRDHEQYF. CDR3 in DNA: TGCGCCGGCAGCGGCCTTGACAGGGACCACGAGCAGTACTTC. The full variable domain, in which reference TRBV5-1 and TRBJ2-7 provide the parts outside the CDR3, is KAGVTQTPRYLIKTRGQQVTLSCSPISGHRSVSWYQQTPGQGLQFLFEYFSETQRNKGNFPGRFSGRQFSNSRSEMNVSTLELGDSALYLCAGSGLDRDHEQYFGPGTRLTVT.

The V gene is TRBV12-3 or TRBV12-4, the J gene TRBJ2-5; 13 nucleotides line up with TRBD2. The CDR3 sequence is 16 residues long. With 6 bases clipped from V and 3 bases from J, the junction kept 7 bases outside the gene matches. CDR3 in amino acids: CASSPLAGGPKETQYF. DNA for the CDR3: TGTGCCAGCAGCCCACTAGCGGGAGGGCCGAAAGAGACCCAGTACTTC.

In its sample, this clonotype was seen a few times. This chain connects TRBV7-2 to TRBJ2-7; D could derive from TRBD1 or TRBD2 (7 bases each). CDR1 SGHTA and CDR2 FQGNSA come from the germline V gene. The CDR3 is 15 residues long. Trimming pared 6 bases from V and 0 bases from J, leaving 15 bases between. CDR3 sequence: CASRTQGGSSYEQYF. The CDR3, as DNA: TGTGCCAGCAGAACCCAGGGGGGGAGCTCCTACGAGCAGTACTTC.

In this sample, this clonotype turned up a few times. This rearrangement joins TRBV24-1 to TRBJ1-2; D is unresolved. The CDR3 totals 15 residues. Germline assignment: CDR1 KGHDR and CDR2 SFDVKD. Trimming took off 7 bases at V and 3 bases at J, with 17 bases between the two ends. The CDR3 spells CATSDNRGLDYGYTF. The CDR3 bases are TGTGCCACCAGCGATAACAGAGGGTTGGACTATGGCTACACCTTC.

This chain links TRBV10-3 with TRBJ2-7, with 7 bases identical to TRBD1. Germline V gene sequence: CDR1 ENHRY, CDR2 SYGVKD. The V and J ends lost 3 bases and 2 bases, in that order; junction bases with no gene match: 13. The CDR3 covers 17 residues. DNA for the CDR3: TGTGCCATCAGTGAAGGCCACTCGCGACAGGGCCCCTACGAGCAGTACTTC. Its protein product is CAISEGHSRQGPYEQYF.

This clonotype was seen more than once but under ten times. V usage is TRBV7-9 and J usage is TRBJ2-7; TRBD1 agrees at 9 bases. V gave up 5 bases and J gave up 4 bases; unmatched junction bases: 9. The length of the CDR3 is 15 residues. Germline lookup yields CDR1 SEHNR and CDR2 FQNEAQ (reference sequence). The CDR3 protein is CASSQTGTGMYEQYF. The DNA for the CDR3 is TGTGCCAGCAGCCAGACCGGGACAGGGATGTACGAGCAGTACTTC.

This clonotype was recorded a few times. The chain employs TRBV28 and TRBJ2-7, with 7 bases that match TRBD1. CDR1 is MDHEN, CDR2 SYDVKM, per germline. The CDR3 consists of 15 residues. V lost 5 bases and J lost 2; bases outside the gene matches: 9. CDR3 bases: TGTGCCAGCAGTCCCGGGACAGCGACAACCTACGAGCAGTACTTC. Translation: CASSPGTATTYEQYF.

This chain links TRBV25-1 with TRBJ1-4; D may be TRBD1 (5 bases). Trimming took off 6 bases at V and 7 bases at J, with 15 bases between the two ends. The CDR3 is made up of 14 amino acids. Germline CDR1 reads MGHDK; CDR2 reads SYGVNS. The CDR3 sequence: CASRRGLKTEKLFF. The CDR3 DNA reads TGTGCCAGCAGAAGGGGCCTTAAGACTGAAAAACTGTTTTTT.

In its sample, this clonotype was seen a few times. CDR3 residues: CASSLAGAWGEQFF. The CDR3 region has the DNA TGTGCCAGCAGCCTTGCCGGGGCTTGGGGTGAGCAGTTCTTC. The V call is TRBV7-9, the J call TRBJ2-1; D may match TRBD1 or TRBD2 (5 bases each). V was trimmed by 5 bases and J by 9 bases, leaving 17 bases between them. The CDR3 consists of 14 residues. Germline V gene lookup returns CDR1 SEHNR and CDR2 FQNEAQ (reference sequence). Full variable domain (outside the CDR3, taken from reference TRBV7-9 and TRBJ2-1): DTGVSQNPRHKITKRGQNVTFRCDPISEHNRLYWYRQTLGQGPEFLTYFQNEAQLEKSRLLSDRFSAERPKGSFSTLEIQRTEQGDSAMYLCASSLAGAWGEQFFGPGTRLTVL.

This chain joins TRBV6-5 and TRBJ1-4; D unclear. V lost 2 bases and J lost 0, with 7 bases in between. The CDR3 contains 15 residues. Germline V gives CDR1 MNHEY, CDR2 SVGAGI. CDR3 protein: CASSYGVATNEKLFF. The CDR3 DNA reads TGTGCCAGCAGTTACGGAGTTGCAACTAATGAAAAACTGTTTTTT.

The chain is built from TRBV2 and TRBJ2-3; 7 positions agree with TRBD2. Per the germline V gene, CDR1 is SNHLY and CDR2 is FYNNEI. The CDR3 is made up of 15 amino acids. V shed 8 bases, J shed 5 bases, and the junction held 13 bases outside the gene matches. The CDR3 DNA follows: TGTGCCAGCCGCCTCCCTCGACTAGCAGGAGATACGCAGTATTTT. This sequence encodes CASRLPRLAGDTQYF.